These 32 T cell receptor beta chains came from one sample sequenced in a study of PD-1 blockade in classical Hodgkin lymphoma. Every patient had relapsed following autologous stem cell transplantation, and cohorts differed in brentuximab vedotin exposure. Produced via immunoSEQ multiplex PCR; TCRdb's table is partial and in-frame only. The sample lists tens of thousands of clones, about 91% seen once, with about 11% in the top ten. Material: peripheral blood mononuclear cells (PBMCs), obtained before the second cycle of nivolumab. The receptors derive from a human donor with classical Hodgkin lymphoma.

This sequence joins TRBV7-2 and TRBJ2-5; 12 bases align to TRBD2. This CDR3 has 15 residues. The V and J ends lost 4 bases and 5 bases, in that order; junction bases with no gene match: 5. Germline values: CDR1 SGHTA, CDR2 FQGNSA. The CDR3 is CASSSLAGGRETQYF. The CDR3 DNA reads TGTGCCAGCAGCTCCCTAGCGGGAGGGCGGGAGACCCAGTACTTC. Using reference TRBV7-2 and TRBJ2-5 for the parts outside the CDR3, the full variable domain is GAGVSQSPSNKVTEKGKDVELRCDPISGHTALYWYRQSLGQGLEFLIYFQGNSAPDKSGLPSDRFSAERTGGSVSTLTIQRTQQEDSAVYLCASSSLAGGRETQYFGPGTRLLVL.

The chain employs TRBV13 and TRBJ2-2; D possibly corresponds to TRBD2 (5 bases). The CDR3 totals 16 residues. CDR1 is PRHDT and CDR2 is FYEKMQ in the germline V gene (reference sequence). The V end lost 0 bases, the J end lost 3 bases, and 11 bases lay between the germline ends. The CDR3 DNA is TGTGCCAGCAGCTTAGGAGTCCAGAGGGACACCGGGGAGCTGTTTTTT. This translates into CASSLGVQRDTGELFF.

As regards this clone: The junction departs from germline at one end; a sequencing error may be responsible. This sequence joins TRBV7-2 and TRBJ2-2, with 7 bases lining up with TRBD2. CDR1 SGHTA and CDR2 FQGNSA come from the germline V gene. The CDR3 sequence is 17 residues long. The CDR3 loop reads CASSLRPQAGVIGELFF. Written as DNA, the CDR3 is TGTGCCAGCAGCTTAAGGCCTCAGGCGGGAGTTATCGGGGAACTGTTTTTT.

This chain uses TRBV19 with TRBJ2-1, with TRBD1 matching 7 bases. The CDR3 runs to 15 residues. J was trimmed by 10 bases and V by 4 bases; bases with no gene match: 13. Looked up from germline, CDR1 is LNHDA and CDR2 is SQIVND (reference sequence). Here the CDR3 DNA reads TGTGCCAGTAGTAGCCGGGACAGACTCGTTTGGGAGCAGTTCTTC. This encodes CASSSRDRLVWEQFF. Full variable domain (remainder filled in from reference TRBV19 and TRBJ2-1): DGGITQSPKYLFRKEGQNVTLSCEQNLNHDAMYWYRQDPGQGLRLIYYSQIVNDFQKGDIAEGYSVSREKKESFPLTVTSAQKNPTAFYLCASSSRDRLVWEQFFGPGTRLTVL.

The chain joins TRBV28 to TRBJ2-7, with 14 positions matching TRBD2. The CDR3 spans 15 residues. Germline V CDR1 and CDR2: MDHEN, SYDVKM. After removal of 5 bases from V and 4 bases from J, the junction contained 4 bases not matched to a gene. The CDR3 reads CASSMTSGGAYEQYF. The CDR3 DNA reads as TGTGCCAGCAGTATGACTAGCGGGGGGGCTTACGAGCAGTACTTC.

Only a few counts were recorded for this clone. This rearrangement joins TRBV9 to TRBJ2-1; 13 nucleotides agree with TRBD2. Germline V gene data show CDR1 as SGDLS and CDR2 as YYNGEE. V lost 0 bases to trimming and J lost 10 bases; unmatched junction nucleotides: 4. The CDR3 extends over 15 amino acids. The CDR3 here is CASSVEGLAGLEQFF. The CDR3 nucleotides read TGTGCCAGCAGCGTAGAGGGACTAGCGGGGCTAGAGCAGTTCTTC.

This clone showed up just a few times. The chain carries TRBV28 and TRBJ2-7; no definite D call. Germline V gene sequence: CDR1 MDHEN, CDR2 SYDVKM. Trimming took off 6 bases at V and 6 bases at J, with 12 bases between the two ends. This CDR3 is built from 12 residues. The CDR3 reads CASSLPDPEQYF. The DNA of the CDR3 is TGTGCCAGCAGCCTCCCGGACCCCGAGCAGTACTTC. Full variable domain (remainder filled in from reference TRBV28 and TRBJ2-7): DVKVTQSSRYLVKRTGEKVFLECVQDMDHENMFWYRQDPGLGLRLIYFSYDVKMKEKGDIPEGYSVSREKKERFSLILESASTNQTSMYLCASSLPDPEQYFGPGTRLTVT.

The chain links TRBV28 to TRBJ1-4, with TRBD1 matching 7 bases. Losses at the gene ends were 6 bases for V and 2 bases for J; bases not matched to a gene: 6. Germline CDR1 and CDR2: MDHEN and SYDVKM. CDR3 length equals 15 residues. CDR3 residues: CASSLDRVTNEKLFF. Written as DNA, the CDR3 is TGTGCCAGCAGCCTCGACAGGGTGACTAATGAAAAACTGTTTTTT.

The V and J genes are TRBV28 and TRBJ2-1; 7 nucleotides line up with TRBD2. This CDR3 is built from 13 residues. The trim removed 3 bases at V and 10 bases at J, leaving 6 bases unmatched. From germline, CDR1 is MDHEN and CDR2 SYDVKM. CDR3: CASSFGGRGEQFF. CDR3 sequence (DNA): TGTGCCAGCAGTTTCGGCGGGAGAGGCGAGCAGTTCTTC.

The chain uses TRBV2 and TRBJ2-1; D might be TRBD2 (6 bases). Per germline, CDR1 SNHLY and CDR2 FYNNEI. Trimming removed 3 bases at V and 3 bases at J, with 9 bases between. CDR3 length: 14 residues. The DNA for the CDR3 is TGTGCCAGCAGTGAGTTAGCGGTCTACAATGAGCAGTTCTTC. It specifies CASSELAVYNEQFF.

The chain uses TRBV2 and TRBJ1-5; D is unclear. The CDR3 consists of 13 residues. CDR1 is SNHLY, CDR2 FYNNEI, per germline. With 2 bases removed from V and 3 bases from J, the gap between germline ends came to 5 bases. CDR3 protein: CASSEHSNQPQHF. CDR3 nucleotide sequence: TGTGCCAGCAGTGAACATTCCAATCAGCCCCAGCATTTT.

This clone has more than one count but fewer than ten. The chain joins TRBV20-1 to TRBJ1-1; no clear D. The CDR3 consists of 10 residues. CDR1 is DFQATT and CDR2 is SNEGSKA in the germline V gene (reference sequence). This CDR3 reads CRASGTEAFF. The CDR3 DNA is TGCAGAGCCTCAGGCACTGAAGCTTTCTTT.

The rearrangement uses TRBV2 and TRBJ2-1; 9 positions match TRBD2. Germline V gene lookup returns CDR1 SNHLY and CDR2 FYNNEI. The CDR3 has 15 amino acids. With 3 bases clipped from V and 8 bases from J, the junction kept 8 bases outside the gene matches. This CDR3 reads CASSDLAGYLYEQFF. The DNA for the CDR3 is TGTGCCAGCAGTGATCTAGCGGGATATCTTTATGAGCAGTTCTTC. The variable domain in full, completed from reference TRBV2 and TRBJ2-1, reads EPEVTQTPSHQVTQMGQEVILRCVPISNHLYFYWYRQILGQKVEFLVSFYNNEISEKSEIFDDQFSVERPDGSNFTLKIRSTKLEDSAMYFCASSDLAGYLYEQFFGPGTRLTVL.

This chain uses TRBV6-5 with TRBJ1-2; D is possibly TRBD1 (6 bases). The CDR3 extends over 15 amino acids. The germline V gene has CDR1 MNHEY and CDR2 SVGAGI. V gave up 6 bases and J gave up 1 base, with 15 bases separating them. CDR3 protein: CASREEGDNNYGYTF. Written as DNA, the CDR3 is TGTGCCAGCAGGGAGGAGGGGGACAATAACTATGGCTACACCTTC.

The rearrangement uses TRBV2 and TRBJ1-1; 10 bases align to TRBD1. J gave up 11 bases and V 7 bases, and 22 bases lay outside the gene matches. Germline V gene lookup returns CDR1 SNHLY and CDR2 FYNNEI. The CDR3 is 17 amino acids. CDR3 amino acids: CASIQRPGTGAARYAFF. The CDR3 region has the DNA TGTGCCAGCATCCAACGCCCTGGGACAGGGGCCGCCCGGTATGCTTTCTTT. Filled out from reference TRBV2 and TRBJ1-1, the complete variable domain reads EPEVTQTPSHQVTQMGQEVILRCVPISNHLYFYWYRQILGQKVEFLVSFYNNEISEKSEIFDDQFSVERPDGSNFTLKIRSTKLEDSAMYFCASIQRPGTGAARYAFFGQGTRLTVV.

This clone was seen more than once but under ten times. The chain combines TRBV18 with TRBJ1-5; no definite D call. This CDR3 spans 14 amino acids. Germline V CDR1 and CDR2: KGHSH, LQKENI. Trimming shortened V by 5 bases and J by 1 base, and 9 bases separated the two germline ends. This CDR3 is CASSIARSNQPQHF. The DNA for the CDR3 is TGTGCCAGCTCAATTGCCCGGAGCAATCAGCCCCAGCATTTT.

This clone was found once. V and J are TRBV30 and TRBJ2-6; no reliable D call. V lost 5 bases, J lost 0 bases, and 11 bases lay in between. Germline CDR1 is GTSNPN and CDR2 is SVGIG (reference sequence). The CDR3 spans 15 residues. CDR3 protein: CAWDSTRSGANVLTF. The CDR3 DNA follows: TGTGCCTGGGATAGTACCCGCTCTGGGGCCAACGTCCTGACTTTC.

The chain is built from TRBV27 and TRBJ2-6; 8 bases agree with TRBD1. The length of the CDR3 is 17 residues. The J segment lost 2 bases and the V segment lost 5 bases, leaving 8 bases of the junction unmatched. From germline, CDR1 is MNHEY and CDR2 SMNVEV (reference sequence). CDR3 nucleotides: TGTGCCAGCAGTCCGAGACAGGGGTGGCCTGGGGCCAACGTCCTGACTTTC. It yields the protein CASSPRQGWPGANVLTF.

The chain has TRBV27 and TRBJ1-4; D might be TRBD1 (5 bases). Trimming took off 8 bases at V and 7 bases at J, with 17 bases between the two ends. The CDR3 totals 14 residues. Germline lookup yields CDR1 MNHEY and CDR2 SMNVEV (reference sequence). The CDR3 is CASGRGTMAEKLFF. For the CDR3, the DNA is TGTGCCAGCGGGCGCGGGACCATGGCTGAAAAACTGTTTTTT.

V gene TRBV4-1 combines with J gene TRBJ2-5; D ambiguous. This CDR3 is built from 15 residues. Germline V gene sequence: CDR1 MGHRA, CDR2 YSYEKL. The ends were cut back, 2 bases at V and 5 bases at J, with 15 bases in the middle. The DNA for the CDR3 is TGCGCCAGCAGCCAACACACTGGTCCTATGGAGACCCAGTACTTC. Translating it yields CASSQHTGPMETQYF.

As DNA, the CDR3 is TGTGCCTGGAGTAGCAGGGAGTCTACATACACCTTC. Its translation is CAWSSRESTYTF. This chain uses TRBV30 with TRBJ1-2; D is possibly TRBD1 (5 bases). Germline V gene lookup returns CDR1 GTSNPN and CDR2 SVGIG (reference sequence). The CDR3 sequence is 12 residues long. Trimming shortened V by 2 bases and J by 11 bases, and 15 bases separated the two germline ends.

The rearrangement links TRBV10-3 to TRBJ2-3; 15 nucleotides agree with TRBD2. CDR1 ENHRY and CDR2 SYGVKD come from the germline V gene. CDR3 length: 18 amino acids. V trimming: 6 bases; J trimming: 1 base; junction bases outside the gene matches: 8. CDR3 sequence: CAISAGLAGGPGTDTQYF. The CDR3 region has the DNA TGTGCCATCAGCGCAGGACTAGCGGGAGGGCCAGGCACAGATACGCAGTATTTT.

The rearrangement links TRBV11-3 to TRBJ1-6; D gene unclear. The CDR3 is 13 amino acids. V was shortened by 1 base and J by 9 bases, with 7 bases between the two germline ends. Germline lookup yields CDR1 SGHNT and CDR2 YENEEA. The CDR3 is CASSLGGGSPLHF. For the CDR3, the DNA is TGTGCCAGCAGCTTAGGAGGCGGTTCACCCCTCCACTTT.

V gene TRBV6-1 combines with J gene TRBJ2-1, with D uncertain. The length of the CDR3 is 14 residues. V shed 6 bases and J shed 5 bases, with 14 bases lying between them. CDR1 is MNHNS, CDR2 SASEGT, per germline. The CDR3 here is CASRSPLTDNEQFF. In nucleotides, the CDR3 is TGTGCCAGCAGGAGTCCCCTGACGGACAATGAGCAGTTCTTC.

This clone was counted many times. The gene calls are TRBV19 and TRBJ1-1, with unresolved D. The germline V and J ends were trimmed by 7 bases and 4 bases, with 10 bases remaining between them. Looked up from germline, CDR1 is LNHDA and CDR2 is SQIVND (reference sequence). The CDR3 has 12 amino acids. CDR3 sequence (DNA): TGTGCCAGTATGGCCACCTTCACTGAAGCTTTCTTT. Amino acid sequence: CASMATFTEAFF.

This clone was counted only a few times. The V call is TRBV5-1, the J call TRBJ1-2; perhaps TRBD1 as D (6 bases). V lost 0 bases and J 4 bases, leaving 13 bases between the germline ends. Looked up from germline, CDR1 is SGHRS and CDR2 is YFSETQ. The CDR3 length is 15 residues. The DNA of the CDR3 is TGCGCCAGCAGCTTGGTCACAGGGATCATCTATGGCTACACCTTC. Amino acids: CASSLVTGIIYGYTF.

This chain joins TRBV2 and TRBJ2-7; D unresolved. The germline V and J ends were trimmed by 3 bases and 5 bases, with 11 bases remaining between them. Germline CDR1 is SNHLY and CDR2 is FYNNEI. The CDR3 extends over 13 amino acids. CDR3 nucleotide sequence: TGTGCCAGCAGTGACCCCGGATGGGACGAGCAGTACTTC. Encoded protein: CASSDPGWDEQYF.

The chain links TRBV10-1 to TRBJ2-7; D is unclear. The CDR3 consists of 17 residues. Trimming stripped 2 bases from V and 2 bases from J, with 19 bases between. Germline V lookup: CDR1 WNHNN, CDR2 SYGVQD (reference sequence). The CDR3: CASSEDFGKGSPYEQYF. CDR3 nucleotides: TGCGCCAGCAGTGAGGACTTTGGGAAGGGTAGTCCCTACGAGCAGTACTTC.

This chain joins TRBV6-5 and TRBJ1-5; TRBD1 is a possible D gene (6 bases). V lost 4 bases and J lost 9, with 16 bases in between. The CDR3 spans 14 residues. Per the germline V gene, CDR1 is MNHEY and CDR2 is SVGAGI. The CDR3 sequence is CASSSRQVERPQHF. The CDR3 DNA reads TGTGCCAGCAGTTCAAGACAGGTGGAAAGGCCCCAGCATTTT.

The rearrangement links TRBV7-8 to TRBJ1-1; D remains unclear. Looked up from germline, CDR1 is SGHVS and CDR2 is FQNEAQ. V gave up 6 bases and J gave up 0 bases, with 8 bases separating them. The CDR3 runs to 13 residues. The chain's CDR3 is CASRLKMNTEAFF. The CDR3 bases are TGTGCCAGCAGACTAAAAATGAACACTGAAGCTTTCTTT. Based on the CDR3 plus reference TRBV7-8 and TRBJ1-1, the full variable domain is GAGVSQSPRYKVAKRGQDVALRCDPISGHVSLFWYQQALGQGPEFLTYFQNEAQLDKSGLPSDRFFAERPEGSVSTLKIQRTQQEDSAVYLCASRLKMNTEAFFGQGTRLTVV.

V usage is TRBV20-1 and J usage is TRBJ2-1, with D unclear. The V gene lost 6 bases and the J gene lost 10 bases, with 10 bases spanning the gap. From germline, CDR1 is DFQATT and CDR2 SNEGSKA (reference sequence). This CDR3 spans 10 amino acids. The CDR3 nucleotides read TGCAGTGCCAACGTTGGGGAGCAGTTCTTC. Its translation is CSANVGEQFF.

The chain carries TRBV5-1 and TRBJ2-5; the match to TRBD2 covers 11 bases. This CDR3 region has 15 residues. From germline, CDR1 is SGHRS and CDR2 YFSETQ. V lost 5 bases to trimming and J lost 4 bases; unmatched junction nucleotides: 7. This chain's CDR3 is CASRHLAGGSETQYF. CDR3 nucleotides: TGCGCCAGCAGACACCTAGCGGGAGGATCAGAGACCCAGTACTTC.